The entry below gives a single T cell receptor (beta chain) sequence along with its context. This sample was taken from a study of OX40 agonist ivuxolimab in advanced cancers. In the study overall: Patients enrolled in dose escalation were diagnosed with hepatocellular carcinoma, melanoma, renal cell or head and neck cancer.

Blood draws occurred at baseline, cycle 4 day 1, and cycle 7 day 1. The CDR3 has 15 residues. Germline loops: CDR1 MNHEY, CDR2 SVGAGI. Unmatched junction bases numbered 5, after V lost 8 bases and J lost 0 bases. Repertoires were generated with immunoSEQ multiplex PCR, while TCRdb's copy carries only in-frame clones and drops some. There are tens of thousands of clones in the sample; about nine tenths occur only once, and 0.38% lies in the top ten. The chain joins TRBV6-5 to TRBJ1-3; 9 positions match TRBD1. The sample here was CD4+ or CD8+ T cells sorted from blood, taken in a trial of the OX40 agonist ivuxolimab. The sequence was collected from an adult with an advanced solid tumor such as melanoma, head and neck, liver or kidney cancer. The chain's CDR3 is CASFGDRVSGNTIYF. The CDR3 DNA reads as TGTGCCAGCTTCGGGGACAGGGTCTCTGGAAACACCATATATTTT.